The rows below give T cell receptor beta chains drawn from one sample of a study of T cells in Graves' hyperthyroidism and ophthalmopathy. TCRdb passed the multiplex PCR reads through MiXCR, listing each CDR3 protein once. This table has about 350,000 distinct CDR3 sequences, around 18% appearing once. The sequenced sample consisted of blood. These receptor sequences come from a woman aged 40-49 years with Graves' ophthalmopathy. Each CDR3 is given with its conserved first and last residue. Fields, in order: J gene, D gene, clone size, V gene, CDR3 DNA, CDR3 protein. A D gene is named only where the DNA matches it firmly. Part of the rows lack a size; the others show once, few, many or a class for expanded clones.

TRBJ1-1 | NA | NA | TRBV7-2 | TGTGCCAGCAGCTTACAGGGTTATCTGAACACTGAAGCTTTCTTT | CASSLQGYLNTEAFF
TRBJ1-1 | NA | many | TRBV5-1 | TGCGCCAGCAGCAGAACAGGCCCGAGCACTGAAGCTTTCTTT | CASSRTGPSTEAFF
TRBJ1-1 | NA | NA | TRBV15 | TGTGCCACCAGCAGAGGCGTGTCGGCAGGGATGAACACTGAAGCTTTCTTT | CATSRGVSAGMNTEAFF
TRBJ1-4 | NA | NA | TRBV29-1 | TGCAGTGGGGGGAATGAAAAACTGTTTTTT | CSGGNEKLFF
TRBJ1-1 | NA | many | TRBV24-1 | TGTGCCACCAAAGAGAAATTCAAGTCGGGAATTAAGGACACTGAAGCTTTCTTT | CATKEKFKSGIKDTEAFF
TRBJ2-5 | NA | many | TRBV15 | TGTGCCACCAGCAGAGATGTTAAGGGGCCGGCAGAGACCCAGTACTTC | CATSRDVKGPAETQYF
TRBJ2-2 | NA | few | TRBV7-9 | TGTGCCAGCAGCTTACCCCAGGAGAACACCGGGGAGCTGTTTTTT | CASSLPQENTGELFF
TRBJ1-1 | NA | many | TRBV19 | TGTGCCAGTAGTATAGAAGGCTCGAACACTGAAGCTTTCTTT | CASSIEGSNTEAFF
TRBJ2-7 | NA | many | TRBV6-1 | TGTGCCAGCACCGACAGGCCAGGTTGGGACGAGCAGTACTTC | CASTDRPGWDEQYF
TRBJ1-5 | NA | NA | TRBV5-1 | TGCGCCAGCAGCTTGGAAGGGTTTAACAATCAGCCCCAGCATTTT | CASSLEGFNNQPQHF
TRBJ2-3 | NA | many | TRBV24-1 | TGTGCCACCAGTGAATCATCAAGGGGGGCAGATACGCAGTATTTT | CATSESSRGADTQYF
TRBJ1-2 | NA | many | TRBV27 | TGTGCCAGCAGCCGGGGGGGCGACCGTAACTATGGCTACACCTTC | CASSRGGDRNYGYTF
TRBJ1-1 | NA | many | TRBV19 | TGTGCCAGTAGTCCGGCGGATGAAGCTTTCTTT | CASSPADEAFF
TRBJ2-7 | NA | NA | TRBV6-2/TRBV6-3 | TGTGCCAGCAGTAATCATCGCTACGAGCAGTACTTC | CASSNHRYEQYF
TRBJ1-2 | TRBD1 | many | TRBV19 | TGTGCCAGTAGTGCCGACAGGGAGTTGGGCTACACCTTC | CASSADRELGYTF
TRBJ1-1 | NA | NA | TRBV11-2 | TGTGTCAGCAGCCGGAACAGGGAATCGGCTTTCTTT | CVSSRNRESAFF
TRBJ2-5 | TRBD1 | many | TRBV6-1 | TGTGCCAGCAGTGATGGCGGGACAGGGCAAACCCAAGAGACCCAGTACTTC | CASSDGGTGQTQETQYF
TRBJ2-7 | TRBD1 | many | TRBV11-2 | TGTGCCAGCAGCTTATTATCAGGGGGTCTGGGCGAGCAGTACTTC | CASSLLSGGLGEQYF
TRBJ2-2 | NA | few | TRBV4-3 | TGCGCCAGCAGCCAAGGGGACTGGGGACCCGGGGAGCTGTTTTTT | CASSQGDWGPGELFF
TRBJ1-5 | NA | once | TRBV30 | TGTGCCTGGAGGGGTGCGGCGGGGGCCCAGCATTTT | CAWRGAAGAQHF
TRBJ2-4 | TRBD2 | many | TRBV2 | TGTGCCAGCAGTGTAAACCTTAGGACTAGCGGGAGTTCAAACATTCAGTACTTC | CASSVNLRTSGSSNIQYF
TRBJ2-2 | NA | many | TRBV28 | TGTGCCAGCCCGAAGGGGTGTGAAACATGCACCGGGGAGCTGTTTTTT | CASPKGCETCTGELFF
TRBJ2-7 | NA | many | TRBV5-1 | TGCGCCAGCAGCGTCGGGTTGAGCGGGTTGTCCTACGAGCAGTACTTC | CASSVGLSGLSYEQYF